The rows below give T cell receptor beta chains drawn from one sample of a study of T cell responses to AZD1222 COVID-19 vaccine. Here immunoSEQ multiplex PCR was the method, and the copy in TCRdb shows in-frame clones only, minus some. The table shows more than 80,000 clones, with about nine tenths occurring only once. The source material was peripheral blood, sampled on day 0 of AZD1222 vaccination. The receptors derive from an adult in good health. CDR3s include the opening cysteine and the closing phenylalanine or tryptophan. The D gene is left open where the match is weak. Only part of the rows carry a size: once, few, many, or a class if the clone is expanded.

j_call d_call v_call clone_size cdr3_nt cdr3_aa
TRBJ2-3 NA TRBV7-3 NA TGTGCCAGCAGCTTAACGGGGCAGGTCCACACAGATACGCAGTATTTT CASSLTGQVHTDTQYF
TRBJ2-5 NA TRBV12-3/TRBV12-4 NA TGTGCCAGCAGTTTTAGCCAAGAGACCCAGTACTTC CASSFSQETQYF
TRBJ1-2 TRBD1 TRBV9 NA TGTGCCAGCAGCGGTCCCGGGACAGATTATGGCTACACCTTC CASSGPGTDYGYTF
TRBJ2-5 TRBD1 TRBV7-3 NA TGTGCCAGCAGCTTAAATTTGGGACAGGCGGAGACCCAGTACTTC CASSLNLGQAETQYF
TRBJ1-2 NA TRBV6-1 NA TGTGCCAGCAGTGAAGCCGGTACAGGCGGACTATATGGCTACACCTTC CASSEAGTGGLYGYTF
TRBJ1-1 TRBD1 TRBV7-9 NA TGTGCCAGCAGCCAACAGGGGGCAGAAGCTTTCTTT CASSQQGAEAFF
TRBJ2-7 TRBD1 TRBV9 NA TGTGCCAGCAGCCTAACAACCTCGGACAGGGGGGCCGAGCAGTACTTC CASSLTTSDRGAEQYF
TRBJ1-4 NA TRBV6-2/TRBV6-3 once TGTGCCAGCAGTAAAGGGACGGGTCGTGAAAAACTGTTTTTT CASSKGTGREKLFF
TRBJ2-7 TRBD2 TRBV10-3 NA TGTGCCATCAGTGAGTCTAGCGGGGGATACGAGCAGTACTTC CAISESSGGYEQYF
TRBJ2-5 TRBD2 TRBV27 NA TGTGCCAGCAGCCTAGCGGGGGGGTCGGAGACCCAGTACTTC CASSLAGGSETQYF
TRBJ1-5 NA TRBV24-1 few TGTGCCACCAGTGATTTGCGTATGGATCAGCCCCAGCATTTT CATSDLRMDQPQHF
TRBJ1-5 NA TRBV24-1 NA TGTGCCACTTCCTCCGGGGGGGAAGGACAGCCCCAGCATTTT CATSSGGEGQPQHF
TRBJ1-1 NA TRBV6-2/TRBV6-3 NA TGTGCCAGCAGTTACTCGCTCGCTGAAGCTTTCTTT CASSYSLAEAFF
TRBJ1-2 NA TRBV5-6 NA TGTGCCAGCAGCTTGACCAACTATGGCTACACCTTC CASSLTNYGYTF
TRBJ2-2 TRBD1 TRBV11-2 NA TGTGCCAGCAGCGACCCAGGGACAGGGCGGACCGGGGAGCTGTTTTTT CASSDPGTGRTGELFF
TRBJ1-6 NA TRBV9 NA TGTGCCAGCAGCGTAGAAGGGACCCAGAGTTCACCCCTCCACTTT CASSVEGTQSSPLHF
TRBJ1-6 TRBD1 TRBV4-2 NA TGTGCCAGCAGCCAAGCAGACAGGGGCTCACCCCTCCACTTT CASSQADRGSPLHF
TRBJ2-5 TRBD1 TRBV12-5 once TGTGCTAGTGGTTTACGAGGGGGCCGGAGAGAGACCCAGTACTTC CASGLRGGRRETQYF
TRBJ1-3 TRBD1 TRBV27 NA TGTGCCAGAATCCTACAGGGGTTCTCTGGAAACACCATATATTTT CARILQGFSGNTIYF
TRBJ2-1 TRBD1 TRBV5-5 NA TGTGCCAGCACCCGGCGGGCAGGGGGTTCGGTGTCCTACAATGAGCAGTTCTTC CASTRRAGGSVSYNEQFF
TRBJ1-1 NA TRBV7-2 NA TGTGCCAGCAGCTTAGCACAGGGTGAAACTGAAGCTTTCTTT CASSLAQGETEAFF
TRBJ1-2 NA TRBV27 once TGTGCCAGCAGTTTAGAGGGCACAACAGCTAACTATGGCTACACCTTC CASSLEGTTANYGYTF
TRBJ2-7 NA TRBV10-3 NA TGTGCCATCCGAGACAGTCCCTGGGGCTACGAGCAGTACTTC CAIRDSPWGYEQYF
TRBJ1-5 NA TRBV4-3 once TGCGCCAGCAGCCAACAATGGGGCGGCAATCAGCCCCAGCATTTT CASSQQWGGNQPQHF
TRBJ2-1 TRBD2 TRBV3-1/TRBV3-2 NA TGTGCCAGCAGCCCAGCGGGGGAACGGGTAAGAAATGAGCAGTTCTTC CASSPAGERVRNEQFF
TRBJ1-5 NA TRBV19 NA TGTGCCAGTCATCCTGACGTGGGGTCCTATAGCAATCAGCCCCAGCATTTT CASHPDVGSYSNQPQHF
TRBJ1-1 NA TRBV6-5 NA TGTGCCAGCAGACAGCAAATGAACACTGAAGCTTTCTTT CASRQQMNTEAFF
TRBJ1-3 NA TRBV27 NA TGTGCCAGCAGTTTAATGAGGGGTGGAAACACCATATATTTT CASSLMRGGNTIYF
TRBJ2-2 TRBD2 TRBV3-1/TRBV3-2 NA TGTGCCAGCAGCCACGCCCTCACAGCGGGGGGGTATACCGGGGAGCTGTTTTTT CASSHALTAGGYTGELFF
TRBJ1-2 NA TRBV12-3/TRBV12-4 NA TGTGCCAGCAGTCTTCGGGACAATGGCTACACCTTC CASSLRDNGYTF
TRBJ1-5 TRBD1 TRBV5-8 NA TGTGCCAGCAGTCGAGGACAGGGGGGCTTCAATCAGCCCCAGCATTTT CASSRGQGGFNQPQHF
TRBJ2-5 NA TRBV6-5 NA TGTGCCAGCTTTTCGACAGCTCAAGAGACCCAGTACTTC CASFSTAQETQYF
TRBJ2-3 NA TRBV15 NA TGTGCCACCAGCAGAGAAACAAAGGGGACAGATACGCAGTATTTT CATSRETKGTDTQYF
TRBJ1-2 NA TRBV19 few TGTGCCAGTAGCGAACGGGCTTCGGGCTACACCTTC CASSERASGYTF
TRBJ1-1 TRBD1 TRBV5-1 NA TGCGCCAGCAGCGACGGACAGGGGAACACTGAAGCTTTCTTT CASSDGQGNTEAFF
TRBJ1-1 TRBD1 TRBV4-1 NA TGCGCCAGCAGCCCGGGACAGGGGCGAACTGAAGCTTTCTTT CASSPGQGRTEAFF
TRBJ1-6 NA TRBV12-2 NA TGTGCAAGTCGCTTAGTGGAGGCCCCCACCCTCCACTTT CASRLVEAPTLHF
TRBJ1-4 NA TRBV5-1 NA TGCGCCAGTCAGCTTGGGGGGCCTGATGAAAAACTGTTTTTT CASQLGGPDEKLFF
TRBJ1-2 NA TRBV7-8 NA TGTGCCAGCAGCTCAAGAGTAAGCGGCTATGGCTACACCTTC CASSSRVSGYGYTF
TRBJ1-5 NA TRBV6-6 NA TGTGCCAGCAGTCCTCCGAATCAGCCCCAGCATTTT CASSPPNQPQHF
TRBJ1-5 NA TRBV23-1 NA TGCGCCAGCAGTCAATCGTGCAATACTAGCAATCAGCCCCAGCATTTT CASSQSCNTSNQPQHF
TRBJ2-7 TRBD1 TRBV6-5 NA TGTGCCGGAACCCCGGGACAGTTCCACGAGCAGTACTTC CAGTPGQFHEQYF
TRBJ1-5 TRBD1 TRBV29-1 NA TGCAGCGTTTCACAGGGGATGGGCAATCAGCCCCAGCATTTT CSVSQGMGNQPQHF
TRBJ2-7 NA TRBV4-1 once TGCGCCAGCAGCCAGAACGACAGGACCGAGCAGTACTTC CASSQNDRTEQYF
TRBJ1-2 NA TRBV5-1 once TGCGCCAGCACCAGGGACGCTAACTATGGCTACACCTTC CASTRDANYGYTF
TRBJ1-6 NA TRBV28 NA TGTGCCAGCAGTCCTATCGGGACGTATTATAATTCACCCCTCCACTTT CASSPIGTYYNSPLHF
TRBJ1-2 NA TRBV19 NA TGTGCCAGTAGTACCGGACAGTATAGCTATGGCTACACCTTC CASSTGQYSYGYTF
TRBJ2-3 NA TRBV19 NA TGTGCCAGTAGTGATGGCGGGACATACACAGATACGCAGTATTTT CASSDGGTYTDTQYF
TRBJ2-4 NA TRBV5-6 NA TGTGCCAGCAGCTCCCAACCGGGCATTCAGTACTTC CASSSQPGIQYF
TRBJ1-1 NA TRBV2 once TGTGCCAGCAGTGTGAGCGGGGTTTCGGGCACTGAAGCTTTCTTT CASSVSGVSGTEAFF
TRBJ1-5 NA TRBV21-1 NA TGTGCCAGCAGCAAAGTAGGGGGCAATCAGCCCCAGCATTTT CASSKVGGNQPQHF
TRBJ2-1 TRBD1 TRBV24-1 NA TGTGCCACTACAGGGGGAACCCACAATGAGCAGTTCTTC CATTGGTHNEQFF
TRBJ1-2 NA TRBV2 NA TGTGCCAGCAGACAAACAGCTCGCTATGGCTACACCTTC CASRQTARYGYTF
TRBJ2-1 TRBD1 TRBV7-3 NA TGTGCCAGCAGTTTTACAGGGGGCAATGAGCAGTTCTTC CASSFTGGNEQFF
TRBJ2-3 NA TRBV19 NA TGTGCCAGTAGTACCCGCACAGATACGCAGTATTTT CASSTRTDTQYF